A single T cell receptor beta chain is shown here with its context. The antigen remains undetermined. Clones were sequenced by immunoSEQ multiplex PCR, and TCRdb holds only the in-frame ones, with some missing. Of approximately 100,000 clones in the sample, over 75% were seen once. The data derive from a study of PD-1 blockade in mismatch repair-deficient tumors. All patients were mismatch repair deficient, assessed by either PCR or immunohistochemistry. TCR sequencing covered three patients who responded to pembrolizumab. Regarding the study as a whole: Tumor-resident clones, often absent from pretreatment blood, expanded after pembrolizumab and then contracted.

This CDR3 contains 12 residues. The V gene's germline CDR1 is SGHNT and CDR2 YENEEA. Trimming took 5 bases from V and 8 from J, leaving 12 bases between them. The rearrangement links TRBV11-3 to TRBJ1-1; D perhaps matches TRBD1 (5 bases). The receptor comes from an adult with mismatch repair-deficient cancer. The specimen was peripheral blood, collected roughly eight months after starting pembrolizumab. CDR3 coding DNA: TGTGCCAGCAGCCCTAGTGACAGAGAAGCTTTCTTT. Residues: CASSPSDREAFF.